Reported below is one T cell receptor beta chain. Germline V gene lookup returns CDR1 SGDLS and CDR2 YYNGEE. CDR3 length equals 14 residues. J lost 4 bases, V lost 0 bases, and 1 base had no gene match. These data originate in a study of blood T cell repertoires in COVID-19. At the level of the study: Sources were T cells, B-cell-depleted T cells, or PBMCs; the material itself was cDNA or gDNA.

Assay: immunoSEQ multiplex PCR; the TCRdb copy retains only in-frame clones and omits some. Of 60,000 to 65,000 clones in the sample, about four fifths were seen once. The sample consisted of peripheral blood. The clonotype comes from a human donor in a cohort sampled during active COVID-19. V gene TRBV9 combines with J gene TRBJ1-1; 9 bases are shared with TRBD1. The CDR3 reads CASSVGQGGTEAFF. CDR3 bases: TGTGCCAGCAGCGTAGGACAGGGGGGCACTGAAGCTTTCTTT.